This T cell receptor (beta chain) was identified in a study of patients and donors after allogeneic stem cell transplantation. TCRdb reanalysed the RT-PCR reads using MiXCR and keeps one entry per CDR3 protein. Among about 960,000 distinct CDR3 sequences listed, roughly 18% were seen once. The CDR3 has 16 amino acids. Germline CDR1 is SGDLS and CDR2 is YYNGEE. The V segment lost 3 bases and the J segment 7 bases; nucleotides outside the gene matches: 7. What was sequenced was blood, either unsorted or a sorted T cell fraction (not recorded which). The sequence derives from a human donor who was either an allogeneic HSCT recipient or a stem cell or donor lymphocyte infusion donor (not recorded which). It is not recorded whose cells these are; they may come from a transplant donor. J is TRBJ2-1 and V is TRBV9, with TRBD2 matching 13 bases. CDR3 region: CASSESTSGGANEQFF. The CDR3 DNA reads TGTGCCAGCAGCGAATCCACTAGCGGGGGGGCAAATGAGCAGTTCTTC.